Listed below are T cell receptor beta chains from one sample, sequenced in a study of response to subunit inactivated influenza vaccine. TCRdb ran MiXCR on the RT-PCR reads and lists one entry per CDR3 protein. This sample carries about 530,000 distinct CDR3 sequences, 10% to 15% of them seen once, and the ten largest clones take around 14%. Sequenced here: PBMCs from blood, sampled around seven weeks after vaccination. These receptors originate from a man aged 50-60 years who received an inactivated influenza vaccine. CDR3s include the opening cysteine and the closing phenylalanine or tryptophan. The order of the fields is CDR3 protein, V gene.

cdr3_aa: CCARDLAKGNYNEQFF; v_call: TRBV20-1
cdr3_aa: CASSPGLAGRRYF; v_call: TRBV12-3/TRBV12-4
cdr3_aa: CASSLDGSGQYF; v_call: TRBV11-2
cdr3_aa: CSARGLAAMSNTGELFF; v_call: TRBV20-1
cdr3_aa: CSAPARGRINEQFF; v_call: TRBV20-1
cdr3_aa: CATSRTSGTNEKLFF; v_call: TRBV15
cdr3_aa: CASSFWGTSGKYNEQFF; v_call: TRBV28
cdr3_aa: CSVGRTTGVHEQFF; v_call: TRBV29-1
cdr3_aa: CASSPGLALAKNIQYF; v_call: TRBV7-8
cdr3_aa: CSASAGGAYEQYF; v_call: TRBV20-1
cdr3_aa: CSVEAQETQYF; v_call: TRBV29-1
cdr3_aa: CASSQYSGSQYNEQFF; v_call: TRBV4-3
cdr3_aa: CASLGTGDTYEQYF; v_call: TRBV28
cdr3_aa: CASSLRGPGPQETQYF; v_call: TRBV12-3/TRBV12-4
cdr3_aa: CASSPTPGSVGEQYF; v_call: TRBV14
cdr3_aa: CASSLGDALGEQYF; v_call: TRBV5-1
cdr3_aa: CASSPRIRQGAPHEQYF; v_call: TRBV27
cdr3_aa: CASSFSETYEQYF; v_call: TRBV12-3/TRBV12-4
cdr3_aa: CSARPTGVYEQYF; v_call: TRBV20-1
cdr3_aa: CASSVTGGADYGYTF; v_call: TRBV5-1
cdr3_aa: CASSLQGLSAKNIQYF; v_call: TRBV7-2
cdr3_aa: CASSVGGAGGYNEQFF; v_call: TRBV9
cdr3_aa: CASSKTGGGEQYF; v_call: TRBV7-9
cdr3_aa: CASSPPRGMALHF; v_call: TRBV7-2
cdr3_aa: CATSDFTASTDTQYF; v_call: TRBV24-1
cdr3_aa: CASNTLAGRTGELFF; v_call: TRBV6-5
cdr3_aa: CASLDRAGYNEQFF; v_call: TRBV18
cdr3_aa: CASSQDRGNTEAFF; v_call: TRBV4-3
cdr3_aa: CSARVALGKDRGYLETQYF; v_call: TRBV20-1
cdr3_aa: CASSELLSSYNSPLHF; v_call: TRBV19
cdr3_aa: CASSLLSGEQFF; v_call: TRBV27
cdr3_aa: CASGTFPTNEQFF; v_call: TRBV5-1
cdr3_aa: CASRMGYREGQPQHF; v_call: TRBV7-6
cdr3_aa: CASSYSSGVHNEQFF; v_call: TRBV6-5
cdr3_aa: CASSIPEAGNTGELFF; v_call: TRBV19
cdr3_aa: CASSPYGTYEQYF; v_call: TRBV7-2
cdr3_aa: CSARAGASFSSYNEQFF; v_call: TRBV20-1
cdr3_aa: CATSDLLVNTGELFF; v_call: TRBV24-1
cdr3_aa: CASSVEASPRAFF; v_call: TRBV5-1
cdr3_aa: CASSGPGTFNYGYTF; v_call: TRBV7-9
cdr3_aa: CASSLADTYEQYF; v_call: TRBV7-2
cdr3_aa: CASTPTVGYLYNEQFF; v_call: TRBV27
cdr3_aa: CASSLVMDLGDTDTQYF; v_call: TRBV7-9
cdr3_aa: CSAAKGTGRVSTDTQYF; v_call: TRBV20-1
cdr3_aa: CNGGQGDTGELFF; v_call: TRBV29-1
cdr3_aa: CSARNIPAPIF; v_call: TRBV20-1
cdr3_aa: CASSLWVQETQYF; v_call: TRBV12-3/TRBV12-4
cdr3_aa: CASSEPGQGRYGYTF; v_call: TRBV5-5
cdr3_aa: CASSPRTPGTGDNEQFF; v_call: TRBV4-3
cdr3_aa: CASRTDGYSLYEQYF; v_call: TRBV5-6
cdr3_aa: CASSFDQGLAWF; v_call: TRBV5-6
cdr3_aa: CASSVGLAVFETQYF; v_call: TRBV9